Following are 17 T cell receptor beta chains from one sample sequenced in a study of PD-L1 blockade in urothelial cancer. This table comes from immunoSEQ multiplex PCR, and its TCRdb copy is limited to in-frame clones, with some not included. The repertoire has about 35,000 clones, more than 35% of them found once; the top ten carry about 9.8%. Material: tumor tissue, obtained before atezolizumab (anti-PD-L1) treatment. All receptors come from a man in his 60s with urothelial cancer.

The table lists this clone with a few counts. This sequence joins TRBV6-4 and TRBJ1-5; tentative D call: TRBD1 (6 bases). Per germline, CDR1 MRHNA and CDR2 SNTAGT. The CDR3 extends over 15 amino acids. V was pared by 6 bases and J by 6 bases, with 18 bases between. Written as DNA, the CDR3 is TGTGCCAGCAGAGGGGGGGGGCGAGTAGGTCAGCCCCAGCATTTT. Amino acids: CASRGGGRVGQPQHF.

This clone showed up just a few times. CDR3 amino acids: CASSIDRSIAETQYF. In nucleotides, the CDR3 is TGTGCCAGTAGTATCGACAGGTCGATAGCAGAGACCCAGTACTTC. The rearrangement links TRBV19 to TRBJ2-5; maybe TRBD1 (6 bases). Trimming left V 3 bases short and J 4 bases short, with 15 bases between. The CDR3 covers 15 residues. Germline values: CDR1 LNHDA, CDR2 SQIVND (reference sequence).

In DNA, the CDR3 is TGTGCCAGTAACCTTTACGGGACGCCATACGATGGCTACACCTTC. Protein sequence: CASNLYGTPYDGYTF. V gene TRBV19 combines with J gene TRBJ1-2, with D possibly TRBD1 on 5 matching bases. The length of the CDR3 is 15 residues. The germline V gene has CDR1 LNHDA and CDR2 SQIVND (reference sequence). Trimming removed 7 bases from V and 6 bases from J, with 21 bases in between.

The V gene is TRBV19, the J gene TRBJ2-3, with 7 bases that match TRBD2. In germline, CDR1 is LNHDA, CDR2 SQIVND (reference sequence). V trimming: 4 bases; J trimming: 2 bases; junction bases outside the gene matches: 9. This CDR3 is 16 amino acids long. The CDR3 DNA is TGTGCCAGTAGTAGACAAAGGACTAGGACCACAGATACGCAGTATTTT. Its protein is CASSRQRTRTTDTQYF.

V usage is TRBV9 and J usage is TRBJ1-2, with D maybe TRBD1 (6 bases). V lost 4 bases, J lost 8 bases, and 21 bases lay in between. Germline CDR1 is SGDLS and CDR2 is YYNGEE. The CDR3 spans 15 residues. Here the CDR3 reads CASSLFDRGAEGYTF. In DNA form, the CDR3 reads TGTGCCAGCAGCTTATTTGATCGGGGGGCAGAAGGCTACACCTTC.

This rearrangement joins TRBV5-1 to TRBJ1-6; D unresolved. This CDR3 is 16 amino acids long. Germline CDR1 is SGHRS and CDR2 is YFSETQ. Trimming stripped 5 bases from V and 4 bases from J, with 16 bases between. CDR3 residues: CASRPTPTEYNSPLHF. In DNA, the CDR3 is TGCGCCAGCAGACCAACCCCGACTGAATATAATTCACCCCTCCACTTT.

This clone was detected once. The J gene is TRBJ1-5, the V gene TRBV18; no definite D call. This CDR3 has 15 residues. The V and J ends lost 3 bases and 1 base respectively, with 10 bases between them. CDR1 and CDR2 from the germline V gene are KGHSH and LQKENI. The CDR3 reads CASSPLQDSNQPQHF. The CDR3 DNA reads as TGTGCCAGCTCACCCCTGCAAGACAGCAATCAGCCCCAGCATTTT.

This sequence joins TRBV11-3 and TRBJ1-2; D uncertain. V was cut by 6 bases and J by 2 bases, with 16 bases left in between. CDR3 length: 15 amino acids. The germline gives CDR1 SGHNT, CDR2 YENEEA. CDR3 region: CASSSQPRRNYGYTF. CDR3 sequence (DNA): TGTGCCAGCAGTTCCCAACCGCGGAGAAACTATGGCTACACCTTC.

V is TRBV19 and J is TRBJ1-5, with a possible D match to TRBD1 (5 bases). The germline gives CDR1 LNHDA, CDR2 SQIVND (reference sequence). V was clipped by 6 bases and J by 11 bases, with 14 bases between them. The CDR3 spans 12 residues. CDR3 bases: TGTGCCAGTAGCCGTACCCCAGGGTCCCAGCATTTT. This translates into CASSRTPGSQHF.

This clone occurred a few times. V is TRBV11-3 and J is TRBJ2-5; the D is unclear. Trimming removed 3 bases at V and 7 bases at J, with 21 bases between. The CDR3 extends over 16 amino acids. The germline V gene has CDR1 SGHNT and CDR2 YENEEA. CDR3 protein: CASSFSGPPGSGTQYF. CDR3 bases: TGTGCCAGCAGCTTCTCTGGACCCCCTGGATCAGGGACCCAGTACTTC.

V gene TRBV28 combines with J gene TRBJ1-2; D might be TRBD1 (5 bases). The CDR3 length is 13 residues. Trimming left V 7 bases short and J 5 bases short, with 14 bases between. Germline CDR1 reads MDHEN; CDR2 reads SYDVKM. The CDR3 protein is CASTWGGRYGYTF. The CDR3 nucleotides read TGTGCCAGCACCTGGGGGGGTCGGTATGGCTACACCTTC.

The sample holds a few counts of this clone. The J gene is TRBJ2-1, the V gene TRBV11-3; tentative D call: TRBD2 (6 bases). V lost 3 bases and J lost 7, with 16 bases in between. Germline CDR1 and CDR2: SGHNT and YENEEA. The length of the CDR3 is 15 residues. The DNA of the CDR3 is TGTGCCAGCAGCTTTCAGGAGGCCGGGGGTAATGAGCAGTTCTTC. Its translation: CASSFQEAGGNEQFF. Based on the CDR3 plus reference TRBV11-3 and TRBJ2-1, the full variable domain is EAGVVQSPRYKIIEKKQPVAFWCNPISGHNTLYWYLQNLGQGPELLIRYENEEAVDDSQLPKDRFSAERLKGVDSTLKIQPAELGDSAVYLCASSFQEAGGNEQFFGPGTRLTVL.

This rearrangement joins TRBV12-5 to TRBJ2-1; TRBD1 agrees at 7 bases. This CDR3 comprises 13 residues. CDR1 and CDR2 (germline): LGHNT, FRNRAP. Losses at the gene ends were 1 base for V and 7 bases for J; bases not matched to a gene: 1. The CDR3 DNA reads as TGTGCTAGTGGTTTGGGACAGGGAAATGAGCAGTTCTTC. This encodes CASGLGQGNEQFF.

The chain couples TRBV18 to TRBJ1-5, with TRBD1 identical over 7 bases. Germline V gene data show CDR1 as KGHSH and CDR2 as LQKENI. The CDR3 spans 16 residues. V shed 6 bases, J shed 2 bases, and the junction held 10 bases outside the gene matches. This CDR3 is CASSAGGGLGNQPQHF. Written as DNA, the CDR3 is TGTGCCAGCTCGGCAGGGGGGGGCCTGGGCAATCAGCCCCAGCATTTT.

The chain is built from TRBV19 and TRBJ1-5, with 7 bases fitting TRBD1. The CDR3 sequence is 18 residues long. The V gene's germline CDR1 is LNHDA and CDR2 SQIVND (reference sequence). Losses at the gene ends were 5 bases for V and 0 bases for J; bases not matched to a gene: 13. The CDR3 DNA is TGTGCCAGTAGTCGTTCCCTCCTCGGGACAGATAGCAATCAGCCCCAGCATTTT. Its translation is CASSRSLLGTDSNQPQHF.

CDR3 protein: CASRGPLAYEQYF. Here the CDR3 DNA reads TGTGCCTCCAGGGGACCCCTAGCCTACGAGCAGTACTTC. The chain is built from TRBV28 and TRBJ2-7, with D perhaps matching TRBD1 (6 bases). Trimming left V 11 bases short and J 2 bases short, with 16 bases between. Per the germline V gene, CDR1 is MDHEN and CDR2 is SYDVKM. The CDR3 runs to 13 residues.

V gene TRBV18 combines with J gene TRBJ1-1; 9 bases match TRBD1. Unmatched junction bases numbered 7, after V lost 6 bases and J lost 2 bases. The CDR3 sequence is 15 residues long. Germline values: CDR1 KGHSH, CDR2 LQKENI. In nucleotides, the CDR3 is TGTGCCAGCTCCCCCGGGACAGGGTATAACACTGAAGCTTTCTTT. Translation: CASSPGTGYNTEAFF.